The clone carrying this T cell receptor beta chain was recorded once. Its target is unknown. This sample is part of a study of OX40 agonist ivuxolimab in advanced cancers. Study-wide findings and caveats: There were also nonresponders showing low normalized T-cell clonal expansion. Within 6 weeks, CD4+ and CD8+ blood T cells expanded clonally at 0.1 to 3.0 mg/kg.

The CDR3 is 13 residues long. Looked up from germline, CDR1 is MNHEY and CDR2 is SVGAGI. The ends were cut back, 5 bases at V and 8 bases at J, with 15 bases in the middle. Libraries were prepared by immunoSEQ multiplex PCR; TCRdb keeps only in-frame clonotypes and omits some of them. This table holds roughly 47,000 clones, roughly 90% found once. People who had autoimmune disease history or systemic immunosuppression were excluded. The timepoints at which blood was sampled were baseline, cycle 4 day 1, and cycle 7 day 1. The chain carries TRBV6-5 and TRBJ1-1; D is uncertain. The input for sequencing was CD4+ or CD8+ T cells sorted from blood, taken in a trial of the OX40 agonist ivuxolimab. The receptor comes from an adult with an advanced solid tumor such as melanoma, head and neck, liver or kidney cancer. The chain's CDR3 is CASSKHPKLEAFF. DNA of the CDR3: TGTGCCAGCAGTAAGCACCCGAAGCTCGAAGCTTTCTTT.